Listed below are T cell receptor beta chains from one sample, sequenced in a study of T cells in Graves' hyperthyroidism and ophthalmopathy. TCRdb independently ran MiXCR on the multiplex PCR reads; one entry per CDR3 protein. The sample shows roughly 510,000 distinct CDR3 sequences, around 20% of them seen only once. Sequenced input: blood. The receptors originated from a man aged 18 to 29 with Graves' hyperthyroidism. CDR3s leave out the opening cysteine and the closing phenylalanine or tryptophan. Clone size appears in some rows only: once, few, many, or a class for an expanded clone.

j_call | v_call | clone_size | cdr3_aa
TRBJ1-1 | TRBV6-1 | many | ASSGPTGGSEAF
TRBJ2-2 | TRBV24-1 | many | ATSDQGLAGGTGELF
TRBJ1-2 | TRBV15 | many | ATSRAPGFPFNGYT
TRBJ2-2 | TRBV6-5 | many | ASSYGAGGYTGELF
TRBJ2-7 | TRBV20-1 | NA | SAPHGPYEQY
TRBJ1-3 | TRBV7-2 | many | ASSGGVDTIY
TRBJ1-2 | TRBV6-2/TRBV6-3 | many | ASSFLRGQPVKNYGYT
TRBJ1-5 | TRBV19 | NA | ASSIFRAANQPQH
TRBJ1-1 | TRBV12-3/TRBV12-4 | many | ASSLGPTTEAF
TRBJ1-2 | TRBV6-1 | many | ASSEGQTYGYT
TRBJ2-5 | TRBV28 | many | ASSGGAREETQY
TRBJ1-2 | TRBV11-2 | few | ASSLDWGQLYGYT
TRBJ2-2 | TRBV12-3/TRBV12-4 | NA | ASSTGTGSITGELF
TRBJ1-2 | TRBV19 | many | ASSIGPAYGYT
TRBJ2-5 | TRBV28 | many | ASSFDPGGAQETQY
TRBJ1-5 | TRBV12-3/TRBV12-4 | many | ASSLEGASNQPQH
TRBJ2-5 | TRBV12-3/TRBV12-4 | many | ASSLHRGGSETQY
TRBJ1-2 | TRBV2 | NA | ASSPLDYSYT
TRBJ2-7 | TRBV12-3/TRBV12-4 | many | ASSLGPGDSYEWQY
TRBJ1-1 | TRBV29-1 | NA | SVATAKDTEAF
TRBJ1-1 | TRBV6-5 | many | ASSYSIGTGDTEAF
TRBJ1-1 | TRBV5-5 | few | ATSGQANTEAF
TRBJ2-2 | TRBV28 | many | ASRVPNTGELF
TRBJ1-6 | TRBV19 | NA | ASSIGMSAGLRNSPLH
TRBJ1-5 | TRBV12-3/TRBV12-4 | many | ASSIRQPQPQH
TRBJ2-7 | TRBV6-1 | many | ASSDWLNLGSYEQY
TRBJ2-7 | TRBV20-1 | NA | SATRDRTDEQY
TRBJ2-5 | TRBV27 | many | ASRDTWETQY
TRBJ1-2 | TRBV29-1 | many | SVDHYGYT
TRBJ1-4 | TRBV6-1 | NA | ASSPGQGVFEKLF